The 7 T cell receptor beta chains listed next were all sequenced from one sample in a study of blood T cell repertoires in COVID-19. Produced via immunoSEQ multiplex PCR; TCRdb's table is partial and in-frame only. The profile covers approximately 100,000 clones, with approximately 90% appearing a single time and 4.2% taken by the ten largest. Sample: peripheral blood. These receptors originate from a human donor with COVID-19, enrolled during active disease. The donor label of this sample is uncertain.

The chain couples TRBV10-3 to TRBJ1-2, with 8 bases lining up with TRBD1. Germline trimming cut 6 bases from V and 8 bases from J; bases unmatched to any gene: 8. This CDR3 comprises 13 residues. Germline CDR1 and CDR2: ENHRY and SYGVKD. The CDR3 reads CAIRQDRVDGYTF. In DNA form, the CDR3 reads TGTGCCATCAGGCAGGACAGGGTCGACGGCTACACCTTC.

The chain is built from TRBV23-1 and TRBJ1-2, with D perhaps TRBD1 (5 bases). TRBV23-1 is an ORF, and what it does is uncertain. V shed 0 bases and J shed 4 bases, with 12 bases lying between them. The length of the CDR3 is 15 residues. The CDR3 coding sequence is TGCGCCAGCAGTCAATCGTGGCAGGGCTGCTATGGCTACACCTTC. It translates to CASSQSWQGCYGYTF.

V usage is TRBV5-1 and J usage is TRBJ1-4, with TRBD1 as a possible D gene (6 bases). Trimming took 5 bases from V and 4 from J, leaving 21 bases between them. CDR3 length: 17 amino acids. Germline CDR1 SGHRS, CDR2 YFSETQ. The CDR3 nucleotides read TGCGCCAGCAGAACAGGGTCCACCGGCTTTCGTAATGAAAAACTGTTTTTT. Its protein product is CASRTGSTGFRNEKLFF. The full variable domain, with the rest looked up from reference TRBV5-1 and TRBJ1-4, is KAGVTQTPRYLIKTRGQQVTLSCSPISGHRSVSWYQQTPGQGLQFLFEYFSETQRNKGNFPGRFSGRQFSNSRSEMNVSTLELGDSALYLCASRTGSTGFRNEKLFFGSGTQLSVL.

This clone was found a few times. The rearrangement joins TRBV3-1 (or the pseudogene TRBV3-2) to TRBJ2-7; TRBD2 matches 10 bases. The J segment lost 2 bases and the V segment lost 1 base, leaving 2 bases of the junction unmatched. The CDR3 runs 15 residues. The germline V gene has CDR1 LGHDT and CDR2 YNNKEL (reference sequence). The CDR3 reads CASSQAAGGPYEQYF. Here the CDR3 DNA reads TGTGCCAGCAGCCAAGCAGCGGGAGGGCCCTACGAGCAGTACTTC.

J is TRBJ1-6 and V is TRBV25-1, with 9 bases matching TRBD1. J lost 10 bases, V lost 5 bases, and 9 bases had no gene match. This CDR3 region has 15 residues. The germline V gene encodes CDR1 MGHDK and CDR2 SYGVNS. Written as DNA, the CDR3 is TGTGCCAGCAGTCTTTCCGGGACAGGGTTCTCACCCCTCCACTTT. It is translated as CASSLSGTGFSPLHF. Together with reference TRBV25-1 and TRBJ1-6, the CDR3 gives the full variable domain: EADIYQTPRYLVIGTGKKITLECSQTMGHDKMYWYQQDPGMELHLIHYSYGVNSTEKGDLSSESTVSRIRTEHFPLTLESARPSHTSQYLCASSLSGTGFSPLHFGNGTRLTVT.

The genes are TRBV27 and TRBJ2-7; perhaps TRBD2 as D (5 bases). Looked up from germline, CDR1 is MNHEY and CDR2 is SMNVEV (reference sequence). Trimming removed 3 bases from V and 4 bases from J, with 19 bases in between. The CDR3 is made up of 16 amino acids. The CDR3 sequence is CASSFLGGRNSYEQYF. The CDR3 DNA sequence: TGTGCCAGCAGTTTCCTAGGCGGGCGAAATAGTTACGAGCAGTACTTC.

The J gene is TRBJ1-1, the V gene TRBV28; D perhaps matches TRBD1 (5 bases). Trimming removed 8 bases from V and 0 bases from J, with 13 bases in between. The CDR3 spans 14 residues. Germline V CDR1 and CDR2: MDHEN, SYDVKM. The DNA of the CDR3 is TGTGCCAGCGAAAGCCCGACAGTGAACACTGAAGCTTTCTTT. Translated, it gives CASESPTVNTEAFF.